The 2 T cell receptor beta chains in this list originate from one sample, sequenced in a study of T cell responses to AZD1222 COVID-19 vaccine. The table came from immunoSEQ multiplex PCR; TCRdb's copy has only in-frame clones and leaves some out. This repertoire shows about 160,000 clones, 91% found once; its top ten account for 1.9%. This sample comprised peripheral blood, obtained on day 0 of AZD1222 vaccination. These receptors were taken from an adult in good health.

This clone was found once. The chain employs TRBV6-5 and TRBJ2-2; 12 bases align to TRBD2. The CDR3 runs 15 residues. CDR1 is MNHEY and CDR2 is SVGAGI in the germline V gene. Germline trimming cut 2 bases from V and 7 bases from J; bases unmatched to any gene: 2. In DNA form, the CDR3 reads TGTGCCAGCAGTTACCCTAGCGGGAGGGGCGGGGAGCTGTTTTTT. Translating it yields CASSYPSGRGGELFF.

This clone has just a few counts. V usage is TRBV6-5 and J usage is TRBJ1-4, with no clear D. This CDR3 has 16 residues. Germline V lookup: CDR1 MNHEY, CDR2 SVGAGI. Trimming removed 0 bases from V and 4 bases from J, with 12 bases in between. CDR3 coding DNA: TGTGCCAGCAGTTACTCCCGGGGAGGTCTTAATGAAAAACTGTTTTTT. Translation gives CASSYSRGGLNEKLFF.